This TCR beta chain was profiled in a study of shared clonotypes between healthy human individuals. Trimming removed 0 bases from V and 1 base from J, with 6 bases in between. CDR3 length: 14 residues. Looked up from germline, CDR1 is MNHEY and CDR2 is SVGAGI. TCRdb keeps only in-frame clones here, not all; method: immunoSEQ multiplex PCR. The sample lists 550,000 to 750,000 clones, less than 97% occurring once. Naive CD8 cells lacked CD45RO and underwent positive selection for CCR7, leaving out terminally differentiated effector memory CD45RA+ cells. Sequences were obtained from naive CD8+ T cells sorted from blood. The rearrangement links TRBV6-5 to TRBJ2-5; D gene unclear. This receptor was identified in a woman aged 25 to 45 in good health. The CDR3 loop is CASSYSISQETQYF. The DNA for the CDR3 is TGTGCCAGCAGTTACTCGATATCCCAAGAGACCCAGTACTTC.